This TCR beta chain was captured in a study of cytotoxic CD8 clonotypes in ibrutinib-treated CLL. Sequenced by immunoSEQ multiplex PCR; TCRdb stores in-frame clones only, minus some. The sample contains 60,000 or so clones, approximately 57% of which appear only once. This clone was detected many times. Per germline, CDR1 SGDLS and CDR2 YYNGEE. V was shortened by 0 bases and J by 5 bases, with 14 bases between the two germline ends. This CDR3 has 15 amino acids. Sequenced here: PBMCs, sampled after 12 months of ibrutinib treatment. This clonotype was obtained from a human donor with chronic lymphocytic leukemia. The rearrangement links TRBV9 to TRBJ2-5; perhaps TRBD2 as D (5 bases). The CDR3: CASSVDVGAGETQYF. The CDR3 bases are TGTGCCAGCAGCGTAGACGTGGGAGCCGGGGAGACCCAGTACTTC.